These 30 T cell receptor beta chains were all obtained from the same sample, sequenced in a study of blood T cells in healthy people across ages. Alongside a J-beta primer mix, a sample-barcoded 5' primer served in a second PCR lasting roughly 6 to 11 cycles. A single record per CDR3 protein comes from TCRdb applying MiXCR to the 5' RACE reads. The sample has roughly 1,500,000 distinct CDR3 sequences; roughly 32% are singletons. The sequencing sample was made of blood. These receptors were taken from a woman younger than 45 in good health.

The gene calls are TRBV4-1 and TRBJ1-4; D not certain. Germline CDR1 and CDR2: MGHRA and YSYEKL. The CDR3 runs to 16 residues. Trimming stripped 0 bases from V and 4 bases from J, with 12 bases between. The CDR3 sequence: CASSQDPAGLNEKLFF. The CDR3 DNA reads TGCGCCAGCAGCCAAGATCCGGCAGGTCTTAATGAAAAACTGTTTTTT.

Many counts were recorded for this clonotype. The chain couples TRBV29-1 to TRBJ1-2; tentatively, D is TRBD1 (5 bases). V was trimmed by 7 bases and J by 7 bases, leaving 13 bases between them. Germline CDR1 is SQVTM and CDR2 is ANQGSEA. The CDR3 spans 11 residues. The CDR3 region is CSGLQGSGYTF. The CDR3 nucleotides read TGCAGCGGCCTTCAGGGTAGTGGCTACACCTTC. The whole variable domain, filled in from reference TRBV29-1 and TRBJ1-2, reads SAVISQKPSRDICQRGTSLTIQCQVDSQVTMMFWYRQQPGQSLTLIATANQGSEATYESGFVIDKFPISRPNLTFSTLTVSNMSPEDSSIYLCSGLQGSGYTFGSGTRLTVV.

This chain connects TRBV10-3 to TRBJ1-5; 7 bases align to TRBD1. Trimming removed 6 bases from V and 9 bases from J; junction bases left unmatched: 14. The CDR3 is made up of 15 amino acids. The germline V gene encodes CDR1 ENHRY and CDR2 SYGVKD. CDR3 bases: TGTGCCATCAGCCAACGACAGGGTGTTGGTCGGCCCCAGCATTTT. This encodes CAISQRQGVGRPQHF.

This clonotype has just one count. The J gene is TRBJ2-7, the V gene TRBV15, with unresolved D. With 4 bases removed from V and 2 bases from J, the gap between germline ends came to 15 bases. CDR1 and CDR2 from the germline V gene are LNHNV and YYDKDF (reference sequence). The CDR3 sequence is 15 residues long. The CDR3 nucleotides read TGTGCCACCAGCAAAGTTGCGGCAGGAGCCTACGAGCAGTACTTC. This codes for CATSKVAAGAYEQYF.

The rearrangement uses TRBV20-1 and TRBJ1-1, with D possibly being TRBD1 (5 bases). V lost 2 bases to trimming and J lost 5 bases, with 15 bases between them. Per the germline V gene, CDR1 is DFQATT and CDR2 is SNEGSKA (reference sequence). The CDR3 extends over 14 amino acids. CDR3 sequence (DNA): TGCAGTGCTAGATCAGGACACGGCAAGACTGAAGCTTTCTTT. Protein sequence: CSARSGHGKTEAFF.

This clonotype was observed many times. J is TRBJ2-3 and V is TRBV20-1; D ambiguous. Germline-derived CDR1 and CDR2 are DFQATT and SNEGSKA (reference sequence). V was shortened by 0 bases and J by 2 bases, with 9 bases between the two germline ends. This CDR3 has 14 residues. In DNA, the CDR3 is TGCAGTGCTAGAGATCTAGGGTACACAGATACGCAGTATTTT. It yields the protein CSARDLGYTDTQYF.

This clonotype has at least ten counts. The chain is built from TRBV29-1 and TRBJ2-7, with 11 positions matching TRBD1. V lost 5 bases, J lost 6 bases, and 21 bases stayed unmatched. The CDR3 is 18 amino acids. Germline V lookup: CDR1 SQVTM, CDR2 ANQGSEA. DNA of the CDR3: TGCAGCGTTTTCGATCCGGGACAGGGGGTGGTATTTGAGGCCGAGCAGTACTTC. Translating it yields CSVFDPGQGVVFEAEQYF.

The gene calls are TRBV19 and TRBJ1-2; D is uncertain. From germline, CDR1 is LNHDA and CDR2 SQIVND (reference sequence). V was clipped by 7 bases and J by 2 bases, with 14 bases between them. The CDR3 spans 14 residues. CDR3 residues: CASTPTLRNYGYTF. As DNA, the CDR3 is TGTGCCAGTACCCCGACTCTACGAAACTATGGCTACACCTTC.

There are a few counts of this clonotype. The chain employs TRBV6-2 or TRBV6-3 and TRBJ2-7; D gene uncertain. This CDR3 is built from 16 residues. Germline V gene lookup returns CDR1 MNHEY and CDR2 SVGEGT. Deletions cut 2 bases from V and 2 bases from J, with 16 bases between. The CDR3 DNA sequence: TGTGCCAGCAGTTACGGTCGCAGTACCCAGACCTACGAGCAGTACTTC. Amino acids: CASSYGRSTQTYEQYF.

This chain connects TRBV12-3 or TRBV12-4 to TRBJ2-5, with TRBD1 identical over 7 bases. There are 14 residues in the CDR3. With 6 bases clipped from V and 5 bases from J, the junction kept 9 bases outside the gene matches. The CDR3, as DNA: TGTGCCAGCAGGCTCCAGGGGGTTTGGGAGACCCAGTACTTC. Protein product: CASRLQGVWETQYF.

CDR3 protein: CASSLVAGGRTTQYF. In nucleotides, the CDR3 is TGTGCCAGCAGCTTAGTAGCGGGAGGTCGTACGACCCAGTACTTC. The rearrangement joins TRBV13 to TRBJ2-5, with 10 bases identical to TRBD2. The CDR3 is 15 residues long. V dropped 1 base and J dropped 7; count of bases not matched to a gene: 6. Germline CDR1 and CDR2: PRHDT and FYEKMQ (reference sequence).

The V and J genes are TRBV11-1 and TRBJ1-2; no reliable D call. This CDR3 is 14 amino acids long. Trimming removed 0 bases at V and 3 bases at J, with 8 bases between. The germline CDR1 and CDR2 sequences are SGHAT and FQDESV (reference sequence). In DNA, the CDR3 is TGTGCCAGCAGCTTAGCTGAGGTTGACTATGGCTACACCTTC. This translates into CASSLAEVDYGYTF.

The chain links TRBV6-1 to TRBJ2-3, with 9 bases identical to TRBD2. This CDR3 is 16 amino acids long. The junction had 10 bases not matched to a gene; V was cut back by 4 bases and J by 5 bases. The germline CDR1 and CDR2 sequences are MNHNS and SASEGT. The CDR3 protein is CASSAEVAGDGDTQYF. DNA for the CDR3: TGTGCCAGCAGTGCCGAAGTAGCGGGGGATGGAGATACGCAGTATTTT.

This clonotype was observed a few times. The genes are TRBV15 and TRBJ1-2; unclear D gene. V dropped 7 bases and J dropped 4 bases, with 10 bases sitting between them. Germline CDR1 and CDR2: LNHNV and YYDKDF (reference sequence). The CDR3 spans 12 residues. Here the CDR3 reads CATMNNRYGYTF. The CDR3 DNA follows: TGTGCCACCATGAACAACCGCTATGGCTACACCTTC. Variable domain in full (rest from reference TRBV15 and TRBJ1-2): DAMVIQNPRYQVTQFGKPVTLSCSQTLNHNVMYWYQQKSSQAPKLLFHYYDKDFNNEADTPDNFQSRRPNTSFCFLDIRSPGLGDTAMYLCATMNNRYGYTFGSGTRLTVV.

This clonotype was detected a few times. The chain joins TRBV7-9 to TRBJ2-3; 9 positions agree with TRBD2. Germline assignment: CDR1 SEHNR and CDR2 FQNEAQ (reference sequence). After removal of 5 bases from V and 0 bases from J, the junction contained 12 bases not matched to a gene. This CDR3 has 18 residues. As DNA, the CDR3 is TGTGCCAGCAGCCCAACTAGCGGGCACCGTTCTAGCACAGATACGCAGTATTTT. Amino acids: CASSPTSGHRSSTDTQYF.

Notes on this clonotype: Relative to the germline gene, one junction end is altered; a read error may explain this. V usage is TRBV7-2 and J usage is TRBJ2-1, with 8 positions matching TRBD2. Germline V lookup: CDR1 SGHTA, CDR2 FQGNSA. The CDR3 contains 16 residues. This chain's CDR3 is CAGSPSRGGGRNEQFF. The DNA for the CDR3 is TGTGCCGGCAGCCCGAGCCGGGGGGGCGGGAGGAATGAGCAGTTCTTC.

The chain joins TRBV28 to TRBJ2-5; perhaps D is TRBD1 or TRBD2 (5 bases each). This CDR3 is 15 amino acids long. CDR1 is MDHEN and CDR2 is SYDVKM in the germline V gene. V dropped 8 bases and J dropped 1 base, with 17 bases sitting between them. CDR3 DNA: TGTGCCAGCGATGGGACCTACAACCTCCAAGAGACCCAGTACTTC. It encodes CASDGTYNLQETQYF.

The chain couples TRBV5-1 to TRBJ2-1; TRBD1 aligns across 10 bases. Germline CDR1 reads SGHRS; CDR2 reads YFSETQ. The CDR3 length is 15 residues. J was trimmed by 10 bases and V by 4 bases; bases with no gene match: 11. The DNA of the CDR3 is TGCGCCAGCAGCCCCGGGACAGGGGCAGGAAGGGAGCAGTTCTTC. It translates to CASSPGTGAGREQFF.

This clonotype was recorded a few times. This chain connects TRBV20-1 to TRBJ2-1, with a tentative D call TRBD1 (6 bases). The CDR3 has 15 amino acids. Germline V gene data show CDR1 as DFQATT and CDR2 as SNEGSKA (reference sequence). The ends were cut back, 0 bases at V and 3 bases at J, with 12 bases in the middle. DNA of the CDR3: TGCAGTGCTAGAGAAAACAGGGTCCACTACAATGAGCAGTTCTTC. Translated, it gives CSARENRVHYNEQFF.

The sample holds a few counts of this clonotype. The chain joins TRBV4-1 to TRBJ2-7; D might be TRBD1 (6 bases). From germline, CDR1 is MGHRA and CDR2 YSYEKL. The V gene lost 5 bases and the J gene lost 0 bases, with 23 bases spanning the gap. CDR3 length: 18 amino acids. The CDR3 protein is CASSVASGQPSYSYEQYF. CDR3 coding DNA: TGCGCCAGCAGCGTTGCCTCTGGACAGCCTTCTTACTCCTACGAGCAGTACTTC.

The rearrangement joins TRBV5-5 to TRBJ2-5; D may match TRBD1 or TRBD2 (5 bases each). Between the trimmed V and J ends, which lost 2 bases and 3 bases, there was a span of 26 bases. The germline gives CDR1 SGHKS, CDR2 YYEKEE (reference sequence). There are 19 residues in the CDR3. The DNA of the CDR3 is TGTGCCAGCAGCTTCTGGGACCGATGGACCCCTAATGAAGAAGAGACCCAGTACTTC. Its protein product is CASSFWDRWTPNEEETQYF. The full variable domain, its missing parts supplied by reference TRBV5-5 and TRBJ2-5, is DAGVTQSPTHLIKTRGQQVTLRCSPISGHKSVSWYQQVLGQGPQFIFQYYEKEERGRGNFPDRFSARQFPNYSSELNVNALLLGDSALYLCASSFWDRWTPNEEETQYFGPGTRLLVL.

The genes are TRBV24-1 and TRBJ1-2; D gene ambiguous. Per germline, CDR1 KGHDR and CDR2 SFDVKD. The V end lost 1 base, the J end lost 8 bases, and 7 bases lay between the germline ends. The CDR3 is made up of 12 amino acids. The CDR3 here is CATSDFSAGYTF. The CDR3 DNA sequence: TGTGCCACCAGTGATTTTTCCGCGGGCTACACCTTC.

This sequence joins TRBV5-1 and TRBJ1-6; D possibly corresponds to TRBD1 (6 bases). This CDR3 comprises 18 residues. The V end lost 0 bases, the J end lost 1 base, and 14 bases lay between the germline ends. Looked up from germline, CDR1 is SGHRS and CDR2 is YFSETQ. CDR3 loop: CASSLGQGFGSYNSPLHF. DNA for the CDR3: TGCGCCAGCAGCTTGGGGCAGGGGTTCGGGTCCTATAATTCACCCCTCCACTTT.

This chain uses TRBV20-1 with TRBJ2-2, with D maybe TRBD2 (5 bases). Per germline, CDR1 DFQATT and CDR2 SNEGSKA (reference sequence). The CDR3 has 16 amino acids. The V end was cut by 1 base, the J end by 3 bases, with 15 bases between. CDR3 in amino acids: CSARGQSGKYTGELFF. The CDR3, as DNA: TGCAGTGCTAGAGGTCAAAGCGGCAAATACACCGGGGAGCTGTTTTTT.

J is TRBJ1-1 and V is TRBV6-5; 10 bases align to TRBD1. CDR1 is MNHEY, CDR2 SVGAGI, per germline. The CDR3 has 15 amino acids. V lost 4 bases, J lost 1 base, and 3 bases stayed unmatched. The CDR3 is CASSWTGGTNTEAFF. The CDR3 nucleotides are TGTGCCAGCAGTTGGACAGGGGGTACGAACACTGAAGCTTTCTTT.

This clonotype was detected a few times. The chain has TRBV20-1 and TRBJ2-1; D remains ambiguous. Trimming left V 0 bases short and J 5 bases short, with 14 bases between. This CDR3 region has 15 residues. The germline V gene has CDR1 DFQATT and CDR2 SNEGSKA (reference sequence). The CDR3 loop reads CSARDLLLQNNEQFF. The CDR3, as DNA: TGCAGTGCTAGAGATCTATTACTACAAAACAATGAGCAGTTCTTC.

There are a few counts of this clonotype. The chain carries TRBV7-2 and TRBJ2-1; the D gene is possibly TRBD1 (6 bases). Germline CDR1 SGHTA, CDR2 FQGNSA. The V and J ends lost 3 bases and 2 bases respectively, with 11 bases between them. The CDR3 contains 15 residues. The DNA for the CDR3 is TGTGCCAGCAGCTTCAAACAGGGTCCCTACAATGAGCAGTTCTTC. This codes for CASSFKQGPYNEQFF.

In this sample, this clonotype turned up a few times. The CDR3 reads CASTGREGYTDTQYF. In nucleotides, the CDR3 is TGTGCCAGCACCGGAAGGGAGGGTTACACAGATACGCAGTATTTT. V usage is TRBV2 and J usage is TRBJ2-3; 7 nucleotides line up with TRBD2. There are 15 residues in the CDR3. The germline gives CDR1 SNHLY, CDR2 FYNNEI. Germline trimming cut 7 bases from V and 2 bases from J; bases unmatched to any gene: 9. The whole variable domain, remainder taken from reference TRBV2 and TRBJ2-3, is EPEVTQTPSHQVTQMGQEVILRCVPISNHLYFYWYRQILGQKVEFLVSFYNNEISEKSEIFDDQFSVERPDGSNFTLKIRSTKLEDSAMYFCASTGREGYTDTQYFGPGTRLTVL.

This clonotype was detected a few times. The V call is TRBV11-2, the J call TRBJ1-1, with D perhaps TRBD1 (6 bases). This CDR3 has 14 amino acids. Between the trimmed V and J ends, which lost 5 bases and 3 bases, there was a span of 13 bases. Germline V lookup: CDR1 SGHAT, CDR2 FQNNGV. CDR3: CASSLTGQYTEAFF. As DNA, the CDR3 is TGTGCCAGCAGCCTAACCGGACAGTACACTGAAGCTTTCTTT.

The CDR3 coding sequence is TGTGCCAGCAGTGCATCACAGCACTGGAACACTGAAGCTTTCTTT. Translated, it gives CASSASQHWNTEAFF. The chain has TRBV6-1 and TRBJ1-1, with unresolved D. With 4 bases removed from V and 1 base from J, the gap between germline ends came to 13 bases. CDR1 is MNHNS and CDR2 is SASEGT in the germline V gene. This CDR3 has 15 amino acids.